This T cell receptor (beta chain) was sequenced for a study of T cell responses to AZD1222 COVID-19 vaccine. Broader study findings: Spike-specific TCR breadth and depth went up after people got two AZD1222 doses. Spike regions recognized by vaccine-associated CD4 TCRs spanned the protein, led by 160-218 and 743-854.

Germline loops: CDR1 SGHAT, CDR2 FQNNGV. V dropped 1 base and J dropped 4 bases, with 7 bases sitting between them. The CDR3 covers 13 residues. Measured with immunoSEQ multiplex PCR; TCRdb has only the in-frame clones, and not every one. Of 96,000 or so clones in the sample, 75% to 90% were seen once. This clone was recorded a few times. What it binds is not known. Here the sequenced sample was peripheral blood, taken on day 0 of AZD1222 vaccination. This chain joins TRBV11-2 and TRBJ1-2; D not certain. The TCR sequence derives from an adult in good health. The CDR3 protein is CASSLGSGYGYTF. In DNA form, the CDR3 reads TGTGCCAGCAGCTTAGGGAGTGGCTATGGCTACACCTTC.